Shown below are 25 T cell receptor beta chains from a single sample sequenced in a study of CD8+CD57+ T cells in acquired aplastic anemia. Genomic DNA was employed as the template in profiling TCR beta VDJ and CDR3. TCRdb re-called the reads with MiXCR, one entry per CDR3 protein. This table holds about 160,000 distinct CDR3 sequences, around 48% found once. Patients chosen for sequencing had shown CD8+CD57+ cell expansion by flow cytometry. The sample comprised sorted CD4+, CD8+, or CD8+CD57+ T cells (not recorded which) from PBMCs. These receptors were taken from a human donor with aplastic anemia.

The rearrangement uses TRBV11-2 and TRBJ2-1; tentatively, D is TRBD1 (5 bases). The CDR3 is 14 amino acids. Trimming removed 0 bases from V and 5 bases from J, with 8 bases in between. From germline, CDR1 is SGHAT and CDR2 FQNNGV. CDR3 loop: CASSLDQGHNEQFF. The CDR3 DNA reads TGTGCCAGCAGCTTAGATCAGGGCCACAATGAGCAGTTCTTC. Full variable domain (remainder filled in from reference TRBV11-2 and TRBJ2-1): EAGVAQSPRYKIIEKRQSVAFWCNPISGHATLYWYQQILGQGPKLLIQFQNNGVVDDSQLPKDRFSAERLKGVDSTLKIQPAKLEDSAVYLCASSLDQGHNEQFFGPGTRLTVL.

This clonotype was counted ten times or more. The V and J genes are TRBV7-9 and TRBJ2-7, with 8 bases aligning to TRBD2. Germline loops: CDR1 SEHNR, CDR2 FQNEAQ (reference sequence). V trimming: 1 base; J trimming: 4 bases; junction bases outside the gene matches: 6. The CDR3 is made up of 15 amino acids. Here the CDR3 reads CASSLVPSGQYEQYF. CDR3 in DNA: TGTGCCAGCAGCTTAGTCCCTAGCGGGCAATACGAGCAGTACTTC.

This clonotype was recorded at least ten times. The chain links TRBV5-1 to TRBJ2-1; a weak D match, TRBD2 (6 bases). The germline V and J ends were trimmed by 4 bases and 8 bases, with 16 bases remaining between them. CDR1 and CDR2 from the germline V gene are SGHRS and YFSETQ. The CDR3 has 14 amino acids. The CDR3 loop reads CASSPTSPNDEQFF. For the CDR3, the DNA is TGCGCCAGCAGCCCAACTAGCCCCAACGATGAGCAGTTCTTC.

The chain is built from TRBV9 and TRBJ2-1; 11 nucleotides agree with TRBD2. Trimming took 6 bases from V and 6 from J; bases not matched to a gene: 5. CDR3 length: 14 amino acids. Germline V lookup: CDR1 SGDLS, CDR2 YYNGEE. Here the CDR3 DNA reads TGTGCCAGCACTACTAGCGGGAGCGCCAATGAGCAGTTCTTC. Translated: CASTTSGSANEQFF.

This clonotype was seen many times. This sequence joins TRBV2 and TRBJ2-1; the D call may be TRBD1 or TRBD2 (5 bases each). Looked up from germline, CDR1 is SNHLY and CDR2 is FYNNEI. Trimming removed 3 bases at V and 9 bases at J, with 15 bases between. The CDR3 is made up of 14 amino acids. The chain's CDR3 is CASSEGTLRGEQFF. CDR3 bases: TGTGCCAGCAGTGAGGGGACCCTGAGGGGTGAGCAGTTCTTC.

The J gene is TRBJ2-3, the V gene TRBV7-6; D possibly corresponds to TRBD2 (6 bases). This CDR3 contains 15 residues. Germline lookup yields CDR1 SGHVS and CDR2 FNYEAQ. The V and J ends lost 4 bases and 1 base respectively, with 12 bases between them. Written as DNA, the CDR3 is TGTGCCAGCAGCTCGATAGCGGTGGGCACAGATACGCAGTATTTT. Protein: CASSSIAVGTDTQYF.

This clonotype was observed a handful of times. This sequence joins TRBV3-1 and TRBJ2-3, with 10 bases identical to TRBD2. V shed 4 bases, J shed 3 bases, and the junction held 10 bases outside the gene matches. This CDR3 is built from 17 residues. Germline-derived CDR1 and CDR2 are LGHDT and YNNKEL (reference sequence). The DNA for the CDR3 is TGTGCCAGCAGCCCGACCCACGGAGCGGGAGGGACAGATACGCAGTATTTT. Translated: CASSPTHGAGGTDTQYF.

V is TRBV7-3 and J is TRBJ2-3; D is possibly TRBD1 (6 bases). CDR3 length: 14 amino acids. V dropped 2 bases and J dropped 4 bases, with 10 bases sitting between them. Per germline, CDR1 SGHTA and CDR2 FQGTGA. The CDR3 region is CASSLSKGADTQYF. The DNA for the CDR3 is TGTGCCAGCAGCTTATCGAAGGGGGCAGATACGCAGTATTTT.

This clonotype has more than one count but fewer than ten. This chain joins TRBV14 and TRBJ2-6, with D unresolved. The CDR3 spans 16 residues. With 4 bases removed from V and 2 bases from J, the gap between germline ends came to 12 bases. Germline CDR1 reads SGHDN; CDR2 reads FVKESK. This CDR3 reads CASSPPMVTGANVLTF. In DNA, the CDR3 is TGTGCCAGCAGCCCCCCTATGGTGACTGGGGCCAACGTCCTGACTTTC.

This clonotype has ten or more counts. V is TRBV7-3 and J is TRBJ1-1; a weak D match, TRBD1 (6 bases). The CDR3 is 14 amino acids. Trimming shortened V by 5 bases and J by 0 bases, and 10 bases separated the two germline ends. Germline loops: CDR1 SGHTA, CDR2 FQGTGA. The CDR3 region has the DNA TGTGCCAGCAGCCTCCAGGGGATGAACACTGAAGCTTTCTTT. This encodes CASSLQGMNTEAFF.

This chain connects TRBV7-8 to TRBJ1-1, with no clear D. The CDR3 is made up of 12 amino acids. V lost 5 bases, J lost 10 bases, and 14 bases lay in between. Germline lookup yields CDR1 SGHVS and CDR2 FQNEAQ. The CDR3 nucleotides are TGTGCCAGCAGCCGCGGAGTTTCAGGAGCTTTCTTT. Translation gives CASSRGVSGAFF.

This clonotype was seen repeatedly, ten times or more. The chain uses TRBV5-1 and TRBJ2-1; a possible D gene is TRBD2 (6 bases). This CDR3 has 14 residues. The germline V and J ends were trimmed by 0 bases and 6 bases, with 10 bases remaining between them. CDR1 is SGHRS, CDR2 YFSETQ, per germline. CDR3 amino acids: CASSLDLAANEQFF. Written as DNA, the CDR3 is TGCGCCAGCAGCTTGGATTTAGCGGCCAATGAGCAGTTCTTC.

The V and J genes are TRBV19 and TRBJ2-5; 11 bases align to TRBD1. J lost 6 bases, V lost 10 bases, and 10 bases had no gene match. Germline values: CDR1 LNHDA, CDR2 SQIVND (reference sequence). The CDR3 has 14 amino acids. This chain's CDR3 is CATPTGTGGQTQYF. The CDR3 bases are TGTGCCACTCCCACTGGGACAGGGGGTCAGACCCAGTACTTC.

CDR3 sequence: CAISRRRTEAFF. The DNA of the CDR3 is TGTGCCATCAGCAGGAGACGGACTGAAGCTTTCTTT. J is TRBJ1-1 and V is TRBV10-3; D is unresolved. Trimming removed 6 bases at V and 5 bases at J, with 10 bases between. In germline, CDR1 is ENHRY, CDR2 SYGVKD. The CDR3 consists of 12 residues.

The V and J genes are TRBV10-2 and TRBJ2-7, with D perhaps matching TRBD2 (7 bases). The V and J ends lost 6 bases and 7 bases respectively, with 13 bases between them. The CDR3 runs to 12 residues. CDR1 and CDR2 from the germline V gene are WSHSY and SAAADI. The CDR3, as DNA: TGCGCCAGCAGGGCAGGGGAGGGAGAGCAGTACTTC. It codes for CASRAGEGEQYF.

The table lists this clonotype with many counts. The chain employs TRBV14 and TRBJ1-1, with no clear D. The CDR3 runs 15 residues. The germline V gene encodes CDR1 SGHDN and CDR2 FVKESK. Trimming cost V 0 bases and J 6 bases, with 14 bases left between them. The CDR3 protein is CASSQDLSDPSEAFF. Here the CDR3 DNA reads TGTGCCAGCAGCCAAGATCTAAGTGATCCATCTGAAGCTTTCTTT.

In this sample, this clonotype turned up many times. The CDR3 here is CAIRSSGEETQYF. CDR3 sequence (DNA): TGTGCCATCAGATCTAGCGGAGAAGAGACCCAGTACTTC. This chain links TRBV24-1 with TRBJ2-5; TRBD2 matches 7 bases. Germline lookup yields CDR1 KGHDR and CDR2 SFDVKD. The CDR3 totals 13 residues. Trimming took 11 bases from V and 3 from J; bases not matched to a gene: 8.

This clonotype was recorded a few times. The genes are TRBV30 and TRBJ2-7, with TRBD2 matching over 8 bases. The CDR3 length is 17 residues. Germline V gene data show CDR1 as GTSNPN and CDR2 as SVGIG (reference sequence). V dropped 3 bases and J dropped 3; count of bases not matched to a gene: 16. The CDR3 here is CAWRASQLAGGLYEQYF. Written as DNA, the CDR3 is TGTGCCTGGAGGGCGTCCCAGCTTGCGGGAGGACTCTACGAGCAGTACTTC.

The J gene is TRBJ2-1, the V gene TRBV7-3, with D unclear. The length of the CDR3 is 14 residues. V gave up 2 bases and J gave up 8 bases, with 13 bases separating them. Germline V gene data show CDR1 as SGHTA and CDR2 as FQGTGA. CDR3 in amino acids: CASSLQLASDEQFF. As DNA, the CDR3 is TGTGCCAGCAGCTTACAGCTGGCATCCGATGAGCAGTTCTTC.

The DNA for the CDR3 is TGTGCCAGCAGTGTGGGGAGCGGGACCCCCTACAATGAGCAGTTCTTC. Protein product: CASSVGSGTPYNEQFF. The rearrangement joins TRBV25-1 to TRBJ2-1, with TRBD2 matching 7 bases. Germline loops: CDR1 MGHDK, CDR2 SYGVNS. The ends lost 4 bases at V and 2 bases at J; junction bases unmatched: 8. This CDR3 has 16 amino acids.

This sequence joins TRBV2 and TRBJ2-6; D is ambiguous. CDR3 length: 14 amino acids. The V gene lost 4 bases and the J gene lost 0 bases, with 4 bases spanning the gap. The V gene's germline CDR1 is SNHLY and CDR2 FYNNEI. Here the CDR3 DNA reads TGTGCCAGCAGTGCAGACTCTGGGGCCAACGTCCTGACTTTC. It is translated as CASSADSGANVLTF.

The chain combines TRBV25-1 with TRBJ1-6, with unresolved D. This CDR3 is built from 13 residues. CDR1 is MGHDK and CDR2 is SYGVNS in the germline V gene. Trimming took 7 bases from V and 6 from J, leaving 10 bases between them. The chain's CDR3 is CASIGLLNSPLHF. Written as DNA, the CDR3 is TGTGCCAGCATTGGTCTCCTTAATTCACCCCTCCACTTT.

This sequence joins TRBV2 and TRBJ2-2, with unresolved D. The CDR3 is made up of 13 amino acids. CDR1 is SNHLY and CDR2 is FYNNEI in the germline V gene. V was trimmed by 3 bases and J by 8 bases, leaving 10 bases between them. Here the CDR3 DNA reads TGTGCCAGCAGTGACGACAATCCGGGGGAGCTGTTTTTT. Its translation is CASSDDNPGELFF.

This clonotype was observed once. The chain is built from TRBV2 and TRBJ1-2; a possible D gene is TRBD1 (5 bases). This CDR3 is built from 13 residues. Germline values: CDR1 SNHLY, CDR2 FYNNEI. V lost 3 bases and J lost 4, with 9 bases in between. The CDR3 sequence is CASSDEGVYGYTF. The DNA of the CDR3 is TGTGCCAGCAGTGACGAAGGGGTCTATGGCTACACCTTC.

This chain uses TRBV24-1 with TRBJ2-3; 9 bases are shared with TRBD2. V gave up 3 bases and J gave up 2 bases; unmatched junction bases: 8. Germline CDR1 reads KGHDR; CDR2 reads SFDVKD. The CDR3 loop spans 17 amino acids. CDR3 region: CATSDPTTSGNTDTQYF. CDR3 bases: TGTGCCACCAGTGATCCGACGACTAGCGGAAACACAGATACGCAGTATTTT.